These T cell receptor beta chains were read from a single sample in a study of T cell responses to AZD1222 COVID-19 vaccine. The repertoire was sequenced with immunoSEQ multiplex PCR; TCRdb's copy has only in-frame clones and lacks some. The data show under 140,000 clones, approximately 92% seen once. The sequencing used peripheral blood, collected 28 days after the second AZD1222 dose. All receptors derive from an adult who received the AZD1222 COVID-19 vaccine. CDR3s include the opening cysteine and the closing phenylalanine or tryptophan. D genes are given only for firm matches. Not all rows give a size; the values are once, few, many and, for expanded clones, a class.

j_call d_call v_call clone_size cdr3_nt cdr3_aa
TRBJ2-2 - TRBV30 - TGTGCCTGGAGTGCACGCAGGGTTAGCGGGGAGCTGTTTTTT CAWSARRVSGELFF
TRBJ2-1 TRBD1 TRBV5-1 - TGCGCCAGCAGCTGGGGGACAGGCAATGAGCAGTTCTTC CASSWGTGNEQFF
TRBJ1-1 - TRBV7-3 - TGTGCCAGCAGCCGGAGAAGAGGTAACACTGAAGCTTTCTTT CASSRRRGNTEAFF
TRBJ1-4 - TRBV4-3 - TGCGCCAGCAGCCAGGAACAGGGTAGGGATGAAAAACTGTTTTTT CASSQEQGRDEKLFF
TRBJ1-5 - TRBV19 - TGTGCCAGTAGTACCGCAGTTAATCAGCCCCAGCATTTT CASSTAVNQPQHF
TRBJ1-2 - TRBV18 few TGTGCCAGCTCACCACAGGGGATGGACTATGGCTACACCTTC CASSPQGMDYGYTF
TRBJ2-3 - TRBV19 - TGTGCCAGTAGTCTAAGGGACGCAACAGATACGCAGTATTTT CASSLRDATDTQYF
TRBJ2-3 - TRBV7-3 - TGTGCCAGCAGCGTCCCGGGAGACACAGATACGCAGTATTTT CASSVPGDTDTQYF
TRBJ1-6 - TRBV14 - TGTGCCAGCAGCCAAGAACCCTCATCACCCCTCCACTTT CASSQEPSSPLHF
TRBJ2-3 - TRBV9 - TGTGCCAGCGGGCTAGCCGACACAGATACGCAGTATTTT CASGLADTDTQYF
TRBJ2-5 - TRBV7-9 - TGTGCCAGCAGACACAATCTCGGGACCACCCAAGAGACCCAGTACTTC CASRHNLGTTQETQYF
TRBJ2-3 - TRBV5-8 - TGTGCCAGCAGCTTGGCCAAAGATACGCAGTATTTT CASSLAKDTQYF
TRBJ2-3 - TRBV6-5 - TGTGCCACAACCGGGCCAGCCACAGATACGCAGTATTTT CATTGPATDTQYF
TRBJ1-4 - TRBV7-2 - TGTGCCAGCAGAACTAGGACAACTGCAACTAATGAAAAACTGTTTTTT CASRTRTTATNEKLFF
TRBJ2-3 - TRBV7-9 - TGTGCCAGCAGCGGGGTTTTGGGGGGAGATACGCAGTATTTT CASSGVLGGDTQYF
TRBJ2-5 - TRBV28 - TGTGCCAGCAGTTTACACGCGGCTACGTGGGAAGAGACCCAGTACTTC CASSLHAATWEETQYF
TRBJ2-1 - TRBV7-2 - TGTGCCAGCAGCGGTAAGGGGGCGGGATCCTACAATGAGCAGTTCTTC CASSGKGAGSYNEQFF
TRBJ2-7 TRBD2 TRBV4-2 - TGTGCCAGCAGCCAAGATCTGCCTAGCGGCTACGAGCAGTACTTC CASSQDLPSGYEQYF
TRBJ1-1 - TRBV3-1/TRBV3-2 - TGTGCCAGCAGCCAAGGCCAAGGGTCCGCTGAAGCTTTCTTT CASSQGQGSAEAFF
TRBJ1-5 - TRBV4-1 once TGCGCCAGCAGCCTATCTGAGAGGGTGGGACAGCCCCAGCATTTT CASSLSERVGQPQHF
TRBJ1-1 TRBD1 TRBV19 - TGTGCCAGTACTCCGGGACAGGGGAACACTGAAGCTTTCTTT CASTPGQGNTEAFF
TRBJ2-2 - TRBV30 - TGTGCCTGGAGTCCCGACTCGAACACCGGGGAGCTGTTTTTT CAWSPDSNTGELFF
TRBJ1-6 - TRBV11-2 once TGTGCCAGCGTAGGTACCCGCGGAGGTTCACCCCTCCACTTT CASVGTRGGSPLHF
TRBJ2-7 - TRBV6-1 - TGTGCCAGCAGTGTAGCCGGACTGACCTCCTACGAGCAGTACTTC CASSVAGLTSYEQYF
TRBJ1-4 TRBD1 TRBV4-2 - TGTGCCAGCAGCCAAGATCAGGGGGCGGACGCTAATGAAAAACTGTTTTTT CASSQDQGADANEKLFF
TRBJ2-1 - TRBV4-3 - TGCGCCAGCAGCCAAGTTCCCTCCGCAGGGGATCCCTACAATGAGCAGTTCTTC CASSQVPSAGDPYNEQFF
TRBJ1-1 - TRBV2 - TGTGCCAGCAGTGAGGGCAGGGTCGGAGACACTGAAGCTTTCTTT CASSEGRVGDTEAFF
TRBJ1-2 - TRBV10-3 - TGTGCCATCAGTGATCAAAAGAGGGGTAACTATGGCTACACCTTC CAISDQKRGNYGYTF
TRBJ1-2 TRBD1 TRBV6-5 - TGTGCCAGCACCGAGACAGGGGTCTATGGCTACACCTTC CASTETGVYGYTF
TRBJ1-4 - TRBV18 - TGTGCCAGCTCAACACGGACAGATGAAAAACTGTTTTTT CASSTRTDEKLFF
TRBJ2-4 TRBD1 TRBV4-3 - TGCGCCAGCAGCCTCGGGACAGGGAAAAACATTCAGTACTTC CASSLGTGKNIQYF
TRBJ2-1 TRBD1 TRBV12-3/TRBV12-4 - TGTGCCAGCAGTCGGGACAGGGACAATGAGCAGTTCTTC CASSRDRDNEQFF
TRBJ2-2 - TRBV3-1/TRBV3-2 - TGTGCCAGCAGCCCAGGTTTGAACACCGGGGAGCTGTTTTTT CASSPGLNTGELFF
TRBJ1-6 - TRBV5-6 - TGTGCCAGCAGCTTCTCAGGTGCCTCACCCCTCCACTTT CASSFSGASPLHF
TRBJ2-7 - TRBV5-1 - TGCGCCAGCAGCCCAGGGAACGACATATCCTACGAGCAGTACTTC CASSPGNDISYEQYF
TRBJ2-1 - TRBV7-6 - TGTGCCAGCAGCTTAGAACCCCCAACTAGCTCCTACAATGAGCAGTTCTTC CASSLEPPTSSYNEQFF
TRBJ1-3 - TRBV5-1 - TGCGCCAGCAGCTTGGCTGGACAGCCTATCTCTGGAAACACCATATATTTT CASSLAGQPISGNTIYF
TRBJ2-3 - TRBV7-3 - TGTGCCAGCAGCTTCGGTGATTCGCAGTATTTT CASSFGDSQYF
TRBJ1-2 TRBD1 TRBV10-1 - TGCGCCAGCAGTGAGTACGGGACAGGGGAAGGCTACACCTTC CASSEYGTGEGYTF
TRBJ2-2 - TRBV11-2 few TGTGCCAGCAGCTTCCTGGGGGTATCTTCCGGGGAGCTGTTTTTT CASSFLGVSSGELFF
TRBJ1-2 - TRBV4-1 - TGCGCCAGCAGCCAAGCCCTAAGGGGGGACCTAGCGGGCCGTGGCTACACCTTC CASSQALRGDLAGRGYTF
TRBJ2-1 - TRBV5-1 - TGCGCCAGCAGCTTGGGCGGCTCCTACAATGAGCAGTTCTTC CASSLGGSYNEQFF
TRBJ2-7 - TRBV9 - TGTGCCAGCAACGTAGGGGGTATGAACGAGCAGTACTTC CASNVGGMNEQYF
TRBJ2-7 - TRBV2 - TGTGCCAGCAGTGCCCATAACGAGCAGTACTTC CASSAHNEQYF